This TCR beta chain was sequenced for a study of blood T cell repertoires in COVID-19. Study in general: From the United States, Italy and Spain came samples of acute and convalescent COVID-19. PBMCs, B-cell-depleted T cells, or T cells were the source of the cDNA or gDNA that made up the material.

As originally analysed: Amplification from reference gene primers served as the basis for estimated nucleated cell counts. Using immunoSEQ multiplex PCR, the repertoire was profiled, and TCRdb retains in-frame clones only, with some absent. The V and J calls and clone size come from that table; D and trimming were worked out from the DNA. Of 300,000 or so clones listed, approximately 90% are singletons. Germline lookup yields CDR1 SGHAT and CDR2 FQNNGV. J lost 4 bases, V lost 4 bases, and 4 bases had no gene match. The CDR3 extends over 16 amino acids. The source of this sequence is a woman between 40 and 50 years old with acute or convalescent COVID-19. The rearrangement links TRBV11-2 to TRBJ2-1; 13 bases align to TRBD2. Sequencing used peripheral blood. CDR3 sequence reads: CASSSRLAGGYNEQFF. CDR3 in DNA: TGTGCCAGCAGCTCGAGACTAGCGGGGGGATACAATGAGCAGTTCTTC.